The TCR beta chain described here comes from a study of Graves' ophthalmopathy and Graves' hyperthyroidism. On the study more broadly: Peripheral blood (taken before any treatment) was collected at initial diagnosis.

This clonotype was detected many times. Its antigen is still unknown. Germline V gives CDR1 SEHNR, CDR2 FQNEAQ (reference sequence). V was cut by 1 base and J by 5 bases, with 15 bases left in between. CDR3 length: 17 residues. Scientists amplified the TCR beta CDR3 regions from RNA transcripts. A first-round RT-PCR used HTBI primers, followed by a second-round multiplex PCR. TCRdb reprocessed the multiplex PCR reads with MiXCR, giving one entry per CDR3 protein. The repertoire consists of about 400,000 distinct CDR3 sequences, with 15% occurring once and the leading ten covering roughly 7%. Study-wide results and caveats: The study's model predicted ophthalmopathy progression at about 68% sensitivity and approximately 78% specificity.

Sequencing used peripheral blood. V gene TRBV7-9 combines with J gene TRBJ1-6; possibly TRBD1 for D (6 bases). The sequence was obtained from a woman in her late teens or twenties with stable Graves' hyperthyroidism. The CDR3 here is CASSLETGLPNNSPLHF. In DNA form, the CDR3 reads TGTGCCAGCAGCTTAGAAACAGGGTTGCCCAATAATTCACCCCTCCACTTT.